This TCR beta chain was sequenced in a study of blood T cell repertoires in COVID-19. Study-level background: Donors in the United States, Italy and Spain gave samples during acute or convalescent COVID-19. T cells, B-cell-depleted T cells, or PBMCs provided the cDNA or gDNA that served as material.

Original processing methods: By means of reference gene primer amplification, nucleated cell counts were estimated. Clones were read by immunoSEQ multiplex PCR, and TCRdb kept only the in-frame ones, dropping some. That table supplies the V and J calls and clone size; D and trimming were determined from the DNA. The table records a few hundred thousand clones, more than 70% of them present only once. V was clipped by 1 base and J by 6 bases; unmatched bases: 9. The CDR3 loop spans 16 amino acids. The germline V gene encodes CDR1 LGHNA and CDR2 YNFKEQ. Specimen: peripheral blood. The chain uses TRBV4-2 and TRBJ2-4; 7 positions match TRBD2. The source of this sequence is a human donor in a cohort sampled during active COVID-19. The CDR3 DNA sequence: TGTGCCAGCAGCCAAGTCTTGGCGGGAGTTGGAAACATTCAGTACTTC. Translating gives CASSQVLAGVGNIQYF.